This entry lists 24 T cell receptor beta chains sequenced from one sample in a study of metastatic and nonmetastatic thyroid tumors. Each patient came to thyroid surgery without any prior treatment (of any kind). TCRdb ran MiXCR on the PCR reads. This table holds 20,000 to 30,000 clones, 15% found once. Sequencing used blood. The receptors stem from a female donor with papillary thyroid cancer or a benign thyroid nodule (not recorded which). Some clones in this sample may be carry-over from other donors' samples.

The chain is built from TRBV6-2 or TRBV6-3 and TRBJ2-7; D gene uncertain. The CDR3 loop spans 11 amino acids. V dropped 8 bases and J dropped 2 bases, with 7 bases sitting between them. The germline V gene encodes CDR1 MNHEY and CDR2 SVGEGT. The CDR3 here is CASGQAYEQYF. The CDR3 DNA reads TGTGCCAGCGGTCAGGCCTACGAGCAGTACTTC.

This clone was detected only a few times. This chain joins TRBV19 and TRBJ2-7, with 10 bases matching TRBD1. Germline loops: CDR1 LNHDA, CDR2 SQIVND (reference sequence). The V gene end was trimmed by 5 bases and the J gene end by 3 bases; junction bases not matched to a gene: 4. The CDR3 contains 14 residues. The CDR3 protein is CASSSGTGVYEQYF. Here the CDR3 DNA reads TGTGCCAGTAGTTCCGGGACAGGGGTCTACGAGCAGTACTTC.

This clone was recorded many times. The chain uses TRBV18 and TRBJ1-4; 11 bases map to TRBD1. The CDR3 is 13 amino acids. Germline assignment: CDR1 KGHSH and CDR2 LQKENI. V shed 6 bases, J shed 8 bases, and the junction held 2 bases outside the gene matches. The CDR3 coding sequence is TGTGCCAGCTCGGGACAGGGGGGCGAAAAACTGTTTTTT. Amino acid sequence: CASSGQGGEKLFF.

This clone showed up just a few times. This may come from a read error, since a much larger clone is one base off. The chain has TRBV10-1 and TRBJ2-1; D is perhaps TRBD2 (6 bases). The CDR3 is made up of 15 amino acids. Germline CDR1 is WNHNN and CDR2 is SYGVQD (reference sequence). V lost 2 bases and J lost 7, with 15 bases in between. The CDR3 is CASSETRRDRNEQFF. In nucleotides, the CDR3 is TGCGCCAGCAGTGAGACTCGGCGGGATAGGAATGAGCAGTTCTTC.

This clone was recorded many times. The rearrangement joins TRBV3-1 to TRBJ2-1; D is perhaps TRBD2 (6 bases). With 4 bases removed from V and 5 bases from J, the gap between germline ends came to 9 bases. Germline V lookup: CDR1 LGHDT, CDR2 YNNKEL (reference sequence). The CDR3 has 13 amino acids. The CDR3 region is CASSRGLHNEQFF. CDR3 DNA sequence: TGTGCCAGCAGCCGGGGACTTCACAATGAGCAGTTCTTC.

In this sample, this clone turned up many times. This chain uses TRBV28 with TRBJ1-2; D uncertain. CDR3 length equals 14 residues. CDR1 and CDR2 from the germline V gene are MDHEN and SYDVKM. Trimming removed 5 bases at V and 10 bases at J, with 20 bases between. The CDR3 DNA follows: TGTGCCAGCAGTAAATCCCTAACGTTAGGTGACTACACCTTC. Encoded protein: CASSKSLTLGDYTF.

This clone came up once. The gene calls are TRBV9 and TRBJ2-3; possibly TRBD2 for D (6 bases). The CDR3 covers 15 residues. The V gene lost 4 bases and the J gene lost 6 bases, with 18 bases spanning the gap. Germline values: CDR1 SGDLS, CDR2 YYNGEE. CDR3 region: CASSPSGVNWDTQYF. As DNA, the CDR3 is TGTGCCAGCAGCCCCTCGGGAGTCAACTGGGATACGCAGTATTTT.

This clone has ten or more counts. This chain connects TRBV28 to TRBJ1-4; D is possibly TRBD1 (5 bases). Trimming removed 3 bases at V and 10 bases at J, with 12 bases between. There are 13 residues in the CDR3. Germline V gene data show CDR1 as MDHEN and CDR2 as SYDVKM. CDR3 DNA sequence: TGTGCCAGCAGTTTGGGGACCATCGGAAAACTGTTTTTT. Translation gives CASSLGTIGKLFF.

This clone was counted at least ten times. The chain joins TRBV18 to TRBJ2-2; D unclear. The CDR3 loop spans 15 amino acids. The V gene's germline CDR1 is KGHSH and CDR2 LQKENI. V lost 1 base to trimming and J lost 2 bases, with 8 bases between them. CDR3 in amino acids: CASSPQEINTGELFF. The CDR3 region has the DNA TGTGCCAGCTCACCACAGGAGATCAACACCGGGGAGCTGTTTTTT.

In this sample, this clone turned up many times. Written as DNA, the CDR3 is TGTGCCAGCAGTAGTACTAGTAACGAGCAGTACTTC. It yields the protein CASSSTSNEQYF. The rearrangement uses TRBV6-2 or TRBV6-3 and TRBJ2-7; weak D call: TRBD2 (5 bases). Germline assignment: CDR1 MNHEY and CDR2 SVGEGT. This CDR3 spans 12 amino acids. Deletions cut 5 bases from V and 5 bases from J, with 10 bases between.

This clone was detected ten times or more. One junction end disagrees with the germline gene, perhaps due to a read error. The chain links TRBV24-1 to TRBJ2-2; 8 positions agree with TRBD2. Germline values: CDR1 KGHDR, CDR2 SFDVKD. The CDR3 contains 15 residues. In DNA, the CDR3 is TGTGCCACCAGTGGAGCGGGAGTTAAGGACGGGGAGCTGGTTTTT. It yields the protein CATSGAGVKDGELVF.

In this sample, this clone turned up many times. This rearrangement joins TRBV20-1 to TRBJ2-3; TRBD2 agrees at 8 bases. The CDR3 is made up of 17 amino acids. Germline values: CDR1 DFQATT, CDR2 SNEGSKA (reference sequence). Trimming cost V 0 bases and J 6 bases; bases outside gene matches: 14. CDR3 region: CSARDWRESGRVDTQYF. The CDR3 nucleotides read TGCAGTGCTAGAGATTGGAGGGAGAGCGGGAGAGTGGATACGCAGTATTTT.

This chain joins TRBV3-1 and TRBJ1-2; D uncertain. V was pared by 4 bases and J by 8 bases, with 14 bases between. This CDR3 spans 13 amino acids. Germline V gene sequence: CDR1 LGHDT, CDR2 YNNKEL (reference sequence). The CDR3 region is CASSRAGAEGYTF. The CDR3 nucleotides read TGTGCCAGCAGCCGCGCGGGAGCGGAGGGCTACACCTTC.

By share, this clone counts as medium-sized. The gene calls are TRBV20-1 and TRBJ2-7; tentative D call: TRBD1 (6 bases). CDR3 length: 14 residues. The V end was cut by 1 base, the J end by 0 bases, with 10 bases between. Per germline, CDR1 DFQATT and CDR2 SNEGSKA (reference sequence). The CDR3 here is CSARARDNSYEQYF. The CDR3 nucleotides read TGCAGTGCTAGAGCACGGGACAACTCCTACGAGCAGTACTTC.

This clone was counted many times. This chain joins TRBV4-1 and TRBJ2-3; D gene uncertain. V gave up 2 bases and J gave up 4 bases, with 16 bases separating them. Germline CDR1 reads MGHRA; CDR2 reads YSYEKL. The CDR3 totals 16 residues. CDR3 bases: TGCGCCAGCAGCCAATTCGCTGGCCGGGTCGCAGATACGCAGTATTTT. This encodes CASSQFAGRVADTQYF.

This clone was observed at least ten times. The chain employs TRBV3-1 and TRBJ2-3; 7 bases agree with TRBD1. The CDR3 contains 16 residues. Germline values: CDR1 LGHDT, CDR2 YNNKEL (reference sequence). The trim removed 5 bases at V and 0 bases at J, leaving 8 bases unmatched. The CDR3 coding sequence is TGTGCCAGCAGCTTCTACAGGGGTCGGAGCACAGATACGCAGTATTTT. Its protein product is CASSFYRGRSTDTQYF.

This clone turned up a few times. The genes are TRBV6-1 and TRBJ1-5, with TRBD1 as a possible D gene (6 bases). Germline V lookup: CDR1 MNHNS, CDR2 SASEGT. Between the trimmed V and J ends, which lost 5 bases and 3 bases, there was a span of 11 bases. This CDR3 spans 14 amino acids. CDR3 loop: CASSTGDNNQPQHF. The CDR3 DNA reads as TGTGCCAGCAGTACGGGGGACAACAATCAGCCCCAGCATTTT.

Turning to this clone: A much larger clone differs from this one at a single base, so this may be a read error. The chain is built from TRBV6-1 and TRBJ2-7; 10 nucleotides match TRBD2. The length of the CDR3 is 13 residues. The V gene's germline CDR1 is MNHNS and CDR2 SASEGT. V was clipped by 7 bases and J by 3 bases; unmatched bases: 3. This CDR3 reads CASMIAGGYEQYF. In DNA form, the CDR3 reads TGTGCCAGCATGATAGCGGGAGGCTACGAGCAGTACTTC.

This clone was detected many times. The chain uses TRBV7-9 and TRBJ2-2; D gene ambiguous. The V and J ends lost 10 bases and 1 base respectively, with 13 bases between them. Per germline, CDR1 SEHNR and CDR2 FQNEAQ (reference sequence). There are 14 residues in the CDR3. CDR3 protein: CATRGAGNTGELFF. CDR3 sequence (DNA): TGTGCCACCCGAGGTGCAGGGAACACCGGGGAGCTGTTTTTT.

This clone was seen repeatedly, ten times or more. The chain has TRBV6-1 and TRBJ1-2; 10 bases align to TRBD1. This CDR3 contains 14 residues. Germline CDR1 and CDR2: MNHNS and SASEGT. V dropped 5 bases and J dropped 8; count of bases not matched to a gene: 8. In DNA form, the CDR3 reads TGTGCCAGCAGTTTCCGACAGGGGGCTAGAGGCTACACCTTC. Protein sequence: CASSFRQGARGYTF.

This clone was seen many times. V usage is TRBV7-9 and J usage is TRBJ2-1; D is undetermined. Trimming cost V 3 bases and J 7 bases, with 19 bases left between them. Germline assignment: CDR1 SEHNR and CDR2 FQNEAQ (reference sequence). The CDR3 has 16 residues. The CDR3, as DNA: TGTGCCAGCAGCTTTCCCCCGGTGCCCGGTTTGAATGAGCAGTTCTTC. It specifies CASSFPPVPGLNEQFF.

Ten or more counts support this clone. The chain employs TRBV5-6 and TRBJ1-1; a weak D match, TRBD1 (5 bases). The CDR3 covers 19 residues. Germline CDR1 reads SGHDT; CDR2 reads YYEEEE. Trimming took 7 bases from V and 4 from J, leaving 32 bases between them. CDR3 coding DNA: TGTGCCAGCCGTTATTCCCCCCTTACGGGTGGGGGTAGCCGCACTGAAGCTTTCTTT. Amino acid sequence: CASRYSPLTGGGSRTEAFF.

On this clone itself: As the CDR3 is not closed by the conserved phenylalanine or tryptophan, this likely results from a read error. V is TRBV24-1 and J is TRBJ2-5, with 7 bases matching TRBD1. This CDR3 is built from 15 residues. Unmatched junction bases numbered 6, after V lost 6 bases and J lost 0 bases. From germline, CDR1 is KGHDR and CDR2 SFDVKD. In DNA, the CDR3 is TGTGCCACCAGTCACCCGGGACAGAACCAAGAGACCCAGTACTCC. It codes for CATSHPGQNQETQYS.

This clone was recorded many times. This rearrangement joins TRBV15 to TRBJ2-3; no firm D call. V was trimmed by 8 bases and J by 4 bases, leaving 10 bases between them. CDR3 length equals 12 residues. Germline CDR1 and CDR2: LNHNV and YYDKDF (reference sequence). CDR3 residues: CATGRVADTQYF. The DNA of the CDR3 is TGTGCCACCGGAAGGGTGGCAGATACGCAGTATTTT.